A selection of T cell receptor beta chains follows, all from one sample in a study of cytomegalovirus exposure and HLA in healthy donors. Here immunoSEQ multiplex PCR was the method, and the copy in TCRdb shows in-frame clones only, minus some. The data contain about 71,000 clones, about 95% of them singletons. Sequenced sample: PBMCs. The source of these receptors is a woman aged 18-29 years in good health and CMV-seronegative. The CDR3 runs from the conserved cysteine through the conserved F or W. D genes are given only for firm matches. Only part of the rows carry a size: once, few, many, or a class if the clone is expanded.

v_gene	j_gene	abundance	d_gene	CDR3nt	CDR3aa
TRBV29-1	TRBJ1-2	.	.	TGCAGCGTTGAGCAGTCTAACTATGGCTACACCTTC	CSVEQSNYGYTF
TRBV7-2	TRBJ1-1	.	.	TGTGCCAGCAGCTTAGGCGGCGACACTGAAGCTTTCTTT	CASSLGGDTEAFF
TRBV28	TRBJ1-5	.	.	TGTGCCAGCAGTTTACCCCAGAGGGATAGCAATCAGCCCCAGCATTTT	CASSLPQRDSNQPQHF
TRBV4-3	TRBJ1-2	.	.	TGCGCCAGCAGCCAGCCGGGTCTTTTAAATGGCTACACCTTC	CASSQPGLLNGYTF
TRBV27	TRBJ2-7	once	TRBD2	TGTGCCAGCAGTTTGACGGGGGGGTACGAGCAGTACTTC	CASSLTGGYEQYF
TRBV6-5	TRBJ1-2	.	.	TGTGCCAGCAGTTGGGGGGACTATGGCTACACCTTC	CASSWGDYGYTF
TRBV18	TRBJ1-1	.	TRBD1	TGTGCCAGCTCCGGGACAGGGGCACAATATGAAGCTTTCTTT	CASSGTGAQYEAFF
TRBV28	TRBJ2-7	.	.	TGTGCCAGCAGGCCGGGACTTTCCTACGAGCAGTACTTC	CASRPGLSYEQYF
TRBV7-2	TRBJ2-5	.	.	TGTGCCAGCAGCCCTGGGGCAGTCCAAGAGACCCAGTACTTC	CASSPGAVQETQYF
TRBV10-2	TRBJ2-3	.	TRBD2	TGCGCCAGCAGTGAGGGACTAGCGGGCGGCACAGATACGCAGTATTTT	CASSEGLAGGTDTQYF
TRBV5-6	TRBJ2-7	.	.	TGTGCCAGCAGCTTGGGACTCGACGAGCAGTACTTC	CASSLGLDEQYF
TRBV2	TRBJ1-5	once	TRBD1	TGTGCCAGCAGGCGACAGGGGGCCCGCAATCAGCCCCAGCATTTT	CASRRQGARNQPQHF
TRBV6-6	TRBJ2-7	.	.	TGTGCCAGCAGTACCACATGGTCCTACGAGCAGTACTTC	CASSTTWSYEQYF
TRBV5-6	TRBJ1-2	.	TRBD1	TGTGCCAGCACCCGGGACAGAGCTAACTATGGCTACACCTTC	CASTRDRANYGYTF
TRBV9	TRBJ1-2	.	.	TGTGCCAGCAGCTTAAGACAGGACCCAATCTATGGCTACACCTTC	CASSLRQDPIYGYTF
TRBV4-1	TRBJ2-5	.	TRBD2	TGCGCCAGCAGCCAATCTAGCGGGGTACAAGAGACCCAGTACTTC	CASSQSSGVQETQYF
TRBV5-1	TRBJ2-3	.	TRBD1	TGCGCCAGCAGCTTGGAGGGACAGGGCACAGATACGCAGTATTTT	CASSLEGQGTDTQYF
TRBV19	TRBJ2-7	.	.	TGTGCCAGTAGTATGAGACACCTACCCTACGAGCAGTACTTC	CASSMRHLPYEQYF
TRBV19	TRBJ1-4	.	TRBD1	TGTGCCAGTAGTATGGACAGGATGGACGAAAAACTGTTTTTT	CASSMDRMDEKLFF
TRBV11-1	TRBJ1-4	.	.	TGTGCCAGCAGCCACCGGGACTTAGGGGAAAAACTGTTTTTT	CASSHRDLGEKLFF
TRBV7-3	TRBJ2-3	.	.	TGTGCCAGCAGCCAGGGCGCGGCTGGACGCGTTGGTACGCAGTATTTT	CASSQGAAGRVGTQYF
TRBV7-6	TRBJ2-3	.	TRBD2	TGTGCCAGCAGCTTACGTCGGGGAGGGACAGATACGCAGTATTTT	CASSLRRGGTDTQYF
TRBV13	TRBJ1-1	.	TRBD1	TGTGCCTCCGGGGGTGGCAGGGGGCTAATTGAAGCTTTCTTT	CASGGGRGLIEAFF
TRBV7-6	TRBJ2-6	few	.	TGTGCCAGCAGCTTAGGGGATGCAGGGTCTGGGGCCAACGTCCTGACTTTC	CASSLGDAGSGANVLTF
TRBV7-8	TRBJ2-7	.	.	TGTGCCAGCAGCTTTAGACCCACAGGGTCCTACGAGCAGTACTTC	CASSFRPTGSYEQYF
TRBV6-1	TRBJ2-7	.	TRBD1	TGTGCCAGCAGGGAACAGACAGGGCGCTCCTACGAGCAGTACTTC	CASREQTGRSYEQYF
TRBV6-4	TRBJ2-2	.	.	TGTGCCAGCAGTGACTCGGCGGATCCGACCGGGGAGCTGTTTTTT	CASSDSADPTGELFF
TRBV19	TRBJ2-2	.	.	TGTGCCAGTAGTATTTCCTCCACGGGAACCGGGGAGCTGTTTTTT	CASSISSTGTGELFF
TRBV5-1	TRBJ1-2	.	.	TGCGCCAGCAGCTACTCTCTAGTAGGGGCGGACGGTGGCTACACCTTC	CASSYSLVGADGGYTF
TRBV7-3	TRBJ2-1	.	.	TGTGCCAGCAGCTTTAAGTTGGGGGCGCGCGAGCAGTTCTTC	CASSFKLGAREQFF
TRBV9	TRBJ1-2	few	.	TGTGCCAGCAGCGCAGATGGGAGGGCCGGCTATGGCTACACCTTC	CASSADGRAGYGYTF
TRBV6-6	TRBJ2-5	.	TRBD1	TGTGCCAGCAGTACCTTACAGGGGGGAGAGACCCAGTACTTC	CASSTLQGGETQYF
TRBV7-2	TRBJ1-1	.	.	TGTGCCAGCAGCTTAGAGACTACCGACGGCACTGAAGCTTTCTTT	CASSLETTDGTEAFF
TRBV4-2	TRBJ1-5	.	.	TGTGCCAGCAGCCAAGAATCAGGCCAGCCCCAGCATTTT	CASSQESGQPQHF
TRBV30	TRBJ2-7	.	.	TGTGCCTGGGGGTACAGCGGGACATACGAGCAGTACTTC	CAWGYSGTYEQYF
TRBV15	TRBJ1-4	.	.	TGTGCCACCAGCAGAGACCAGACAGATCTCCTCAGAAATTTT	CATSRDQTDLLRNF